The sequence of this TCR beta chain was determined in a study of neurological immune-mediated disorders (dated by TCRdb to between 2019 and 2020). Looking at the study overall: Among the roughly 34 multiple sclerosis patients, relapsing-remitting MS was present in some 31 and secondary progressive MS was present in 3. Alongside PBMC samples, the set of some 97 TCR-beta libraries contained longitudinal samples, technical triplicates, and paired CD4+ and CD8+ T-cell subsets that had been sorted. The cohort comprised roughly 69 subjects: 14 HAM/TSP patients, 34 multiple sclerosis patients and approximately 20 healthy controls. Peripheral blood TCR-beta repertoires from patients with HTLV-I-associated myelopathy (HAM/TSP), patients with multiple sclerosis, and healthy controls were compared in the study using UMI-based sequencing. Results and caveats for the whole study, not just this receptor: Phylogenetic analysis grouped repertoires from 18 of 34 MS patients into a cluster of related CDR3 sequences, suggesting a possible repertoire-level signature. No identical CDR3 amino acid sequences were shared among expanded clones across subjects, suggesting private TCR-beta repertoires in all groups. The MS cluster was not associated with any clinical or MRI features, and the authors stated that larger cohorts are needed. TCR clonal expansion was highest in HAM/TSP patients and lowest in MS patients, with MS patients falling below even healthy controls.

V and J lose 2 bases and 3 bases, and a span of 16 bases separates them. The germline V gene sets CDR1 to SGHAT and CDR2 to FQNNGV. Measured from the cysteine to the phenylalanine, the CDR3 is 16 residues long. The read is trimmed to its CDR3 DNA, 48 bases read in frame from base 1. Libraries from unsorted PBMCs were made from 2 million PBMCs kept in RNAlater at -80 degrees C until RNA extraction. Multiple sclerosis patients were enrolled in a US clinical protocol evaluating disease progression by magnetic resonance imaging. Peripheral blood underwent Ficoll-Hypaque density gradient centrifugation to isolate PBMCs, which were then cryopreserved in liquid nitrogen. cDNA was synthesized by template-switch 5'RACE using a primer with a 10-nucleotide random unique molecular identifier that tagged each TCR transcript. Over 190 million TCR-beta sequences, covering 15-18 subjects, were produced in each sequencing run. Total RNA was extracted with the RNeasy kit. The KAPA Real-time Library Amplification kit was used to amplify TCR-beta VDJ regions with primers for the TCR constant region and the 5'RACE anchor. A first PCR added sample indexes and Illumina adaptors, and a second PCR then raised library yield. After Ampure bead purification, the TCR product of roughly 650 bp was size-selected on a 2% E-gel SizeSelection system. Before pooling, libraries had their quality checked on a Bioanalyzer, their concentration measured with Qubit, and their quantity determined with the Kapa Library Quantification kit. Paired-end 2 x 150 bp sequencing of the libraries was performed on an Illumina HiSeq 2500. To increase sequence diversity, roughly 24-32% phiX was spiked into each library pool. The study's own analysis went as follows. The UMI-based MiGEC pipeline processed quality-filtered reads and removed over 85% of raw TCR sequences during error correction. IMGT germline references were used for alignment of VDJ genes, and clonotypes were defined by a unique CDR3 amino acid sequence together with V-J genes. Clonal expansion, Shannon diversity, and CDR3 relatedness (CalcPairwiseDistances, ClusterSamples) were evaluated with VDJtools, and phylogenetic trees were built with CLCbio workbench. Clones with at least 8 unique UMIs were defined as expanded, with this threshold being based on coefficient-of-variation modelling across technical triplicates. TCRdb reworked the public reads: Q25 trimming with fastp, MiXCR clone assembly, productive beta chains retained. Every entry covers one CDR3 protein and lists the most common genes and DNA from its rows. The authors' filters were not applied to this entry. The sample yields under 80,000 distinct CDR3 sequences; about 4% were counted once. The ten largest clones take up about 1.5% of the sample.

This clonotype was seen a single time. Its antigen target is currently unknown. This may be a read error: a much more frequent sequence differs by one nucleotide. In this chain, TRBV11-2 is recombined with TRBJ1-1; confidence is insufficient to name the D gene. The sequence came from a man younger than 40 with multiple sclerosis. Material for sequencing was PBMCs. The CDR3 amino acid sequence is: CASSLPSRGKDTEAFF. Read as DNA, the sequence is TGTGCCAGCAGCTTACCCTCCCGGGGAAAGGACACTGAAGCTTTCTTT.